This T cell receptor (beta chain) was sequenced for a study of blood T cell repertoires in COVID-19. TCRdb keeps only in-frame clones here, not all; method: immunoSEQ multiplex PCR. The sample shows roughly 150,000 clones, around nine tenths of them seen only once. Sequencing used peripheral blood. The sequence came from a human donor in a cohort sampled during active COVID-19.

CDR3 region: CASRTGGLYGYTF. The CDR3 DNA is TGTGCCAGCAGGACAGGGGGCCTCTATGGCTACACCTTC. The V and J genes are TRBV28 and TRBJ1-2; 10 positions match TRBD1. CDR1 MDHEN and CDR2 SYDVKM come from the germline V gene. With V trimmed by 6 bases and J by 4 bases, 2 bases remained unmatched. This CDR3 spans 13 amino acids.